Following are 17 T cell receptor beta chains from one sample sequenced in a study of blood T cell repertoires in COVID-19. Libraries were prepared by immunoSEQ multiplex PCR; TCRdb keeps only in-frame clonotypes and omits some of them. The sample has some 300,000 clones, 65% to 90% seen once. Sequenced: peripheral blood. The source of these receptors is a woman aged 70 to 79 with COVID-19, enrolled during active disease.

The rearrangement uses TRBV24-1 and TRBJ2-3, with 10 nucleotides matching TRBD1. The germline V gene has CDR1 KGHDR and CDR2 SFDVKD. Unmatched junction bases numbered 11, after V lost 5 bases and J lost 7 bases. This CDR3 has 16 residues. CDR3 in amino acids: CATSAFMGTGENTQYF. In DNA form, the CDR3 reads TGTGCCACCAGTGCATTTATGGGGACAGGGGAAAATACGCAGTATTTT.

The CDR3 here is CASSFGQGSYEQYF. The CDR3, as DNA: TGTGCCAGCAGCTTCGGACAGGGGTCCTACGAGCAGTACTTC. The J gene is TRBJ2-7, the V gene TRBV5-4, with 9 bases matching TRBD1. Losses at the gene ends were 2 bases for V and 1 base for J; bases not matched to a gene: 1. In germline, CDR1 is SGHNT, CDR2 YYREEE (reference sequence). The length of the CDR3 is 14 residues.

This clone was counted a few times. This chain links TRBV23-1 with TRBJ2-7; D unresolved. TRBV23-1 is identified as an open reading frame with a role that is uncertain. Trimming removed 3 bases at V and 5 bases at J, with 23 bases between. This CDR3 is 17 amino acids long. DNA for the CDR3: TGCGCCAGCAGTCAGCAGACAAATCCGAAAGCCCCCCACGAGCAGTACTTC. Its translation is CASSQQTNPKAPHEQYF.

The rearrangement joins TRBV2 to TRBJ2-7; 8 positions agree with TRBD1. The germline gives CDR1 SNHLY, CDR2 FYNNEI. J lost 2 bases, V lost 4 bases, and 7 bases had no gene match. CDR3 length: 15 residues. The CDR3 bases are TGTGCCAGCAGTGCAGGGGGCACGGAAACCTACGAGCAGTACTTC. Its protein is CASSAGGTETYEQYF.

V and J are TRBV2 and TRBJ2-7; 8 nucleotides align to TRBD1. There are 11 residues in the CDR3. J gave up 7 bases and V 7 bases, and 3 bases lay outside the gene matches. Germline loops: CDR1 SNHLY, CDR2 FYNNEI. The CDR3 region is CASTRTGEQYF. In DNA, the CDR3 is TGTGCCAGCACCAGGACAGGGGAGCAGTACTTC.

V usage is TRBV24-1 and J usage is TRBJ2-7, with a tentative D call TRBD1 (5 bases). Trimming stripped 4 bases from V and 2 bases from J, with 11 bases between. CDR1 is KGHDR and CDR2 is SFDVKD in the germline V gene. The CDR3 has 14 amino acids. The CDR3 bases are TGTGCCACCAGTGACTCAGGGTCGGCCTACGAGCAGTACTTC. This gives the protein CATSDSGSAYEQYF.

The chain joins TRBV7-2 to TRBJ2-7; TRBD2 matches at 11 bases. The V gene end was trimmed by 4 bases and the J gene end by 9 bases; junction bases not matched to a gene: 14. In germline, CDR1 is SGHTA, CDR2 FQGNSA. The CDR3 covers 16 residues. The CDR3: CASSSRLAGGASGQYF. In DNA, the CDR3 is TGTGCCAGCAGCTCACGTCTAGCGGGGGGCGCCTCAGGGCAGTACTTC.

The CDR3 loop reads CAWSTQGSLHF. The DNA for the CDR3 is TGTGCCTGGAGTACGCAGGGGTCCCTCCACTTT. J is TRBJ1-6 and V is TRBV30, with a tentative D call TRBD1 (6 bases). Germline CDR1 reads GTSNPN; CDR2 reads SVGIG (reference sequence). The CDR3 has 11 residues. V was shortened by 2 bases and J by 14 bases, with 10 bases between the two germline ends.

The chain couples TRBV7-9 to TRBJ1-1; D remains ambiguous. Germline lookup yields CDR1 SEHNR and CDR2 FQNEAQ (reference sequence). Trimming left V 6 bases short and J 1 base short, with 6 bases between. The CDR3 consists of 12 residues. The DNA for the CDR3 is TGTGCCAGCAGGTCGTGGAACACTGAAGCTTTCTTT. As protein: CASRSWNTEAFF.

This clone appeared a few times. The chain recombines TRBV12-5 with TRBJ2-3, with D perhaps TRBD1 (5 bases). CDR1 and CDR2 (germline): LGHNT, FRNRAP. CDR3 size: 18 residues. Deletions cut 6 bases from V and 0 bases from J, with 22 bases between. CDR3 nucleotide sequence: TGTGCTAGTGGCTTAACTTTCGACGGACACCCCAGCACAGATACGCAGTATTTT. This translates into CASGLTFDGHPSTDTQYF.

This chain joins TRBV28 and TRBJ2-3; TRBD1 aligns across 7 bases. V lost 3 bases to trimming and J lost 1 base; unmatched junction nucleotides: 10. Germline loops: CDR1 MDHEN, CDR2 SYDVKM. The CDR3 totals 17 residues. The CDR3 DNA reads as TGTGCCAGCAGTTTCCCGAGGGACAGATACGGCACAGATACGCAGTATTTT. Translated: CASSFPRDRYGTDTQYF.

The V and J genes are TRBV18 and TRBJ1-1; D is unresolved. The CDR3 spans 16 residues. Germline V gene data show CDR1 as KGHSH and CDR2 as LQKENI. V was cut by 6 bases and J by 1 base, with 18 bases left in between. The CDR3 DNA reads TGTGCCAGCTCCCCCCGGCCGTGGCGGCAGAACACTGAAGCTTTCTTT. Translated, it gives CASSPRPWRQNTEAFF.

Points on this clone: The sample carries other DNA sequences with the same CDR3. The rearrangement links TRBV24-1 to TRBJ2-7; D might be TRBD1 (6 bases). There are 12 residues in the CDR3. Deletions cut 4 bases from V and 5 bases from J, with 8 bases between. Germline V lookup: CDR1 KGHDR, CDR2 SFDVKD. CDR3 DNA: TGTGCCACCAGTGACTACAGGGACGAGCAGTACTTC. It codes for CATSDYRDEQYF.

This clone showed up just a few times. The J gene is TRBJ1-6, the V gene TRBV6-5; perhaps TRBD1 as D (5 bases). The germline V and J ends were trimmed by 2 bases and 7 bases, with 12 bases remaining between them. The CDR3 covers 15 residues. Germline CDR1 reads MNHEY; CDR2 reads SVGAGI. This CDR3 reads CASSYTRVPNSPLHF. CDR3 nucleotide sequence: TGTGCCAGCAGTTACACCAGGGTTCCCAATTCACCCCTCCACTTT.

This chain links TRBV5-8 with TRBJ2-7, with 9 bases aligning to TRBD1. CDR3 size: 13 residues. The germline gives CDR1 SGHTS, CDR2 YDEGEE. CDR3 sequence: CASPGQGIDEQYF. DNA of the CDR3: TGTGCTTCCCCGGGACAGGGTATCGACGAGCAGTACTTC.

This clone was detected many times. CDR3 DNA sequence: TGTGCCAGCAGCCTACCCAGGGGCCTTAACTATGGCTACACCTTC. It translates to CASSLPRGLNYGYTF. J is TRBJ1-2 and V is TRBV5-8; tentative D call: TRBD1 (6 bases). The CDR3 length is 15 residues. Looked up from germline, CDR1 is SGHTS and CDR2 is YDEGEE. The V end lost 4 bases, the J end lost 1 base, and 14 bases lay between the germline ends.

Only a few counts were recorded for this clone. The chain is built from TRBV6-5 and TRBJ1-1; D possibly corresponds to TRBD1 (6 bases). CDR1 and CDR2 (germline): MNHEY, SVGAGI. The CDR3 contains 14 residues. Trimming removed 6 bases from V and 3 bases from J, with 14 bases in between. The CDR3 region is CASRGDKGDTEAFF. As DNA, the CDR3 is TGTGCCAGCAGGGGGGACAAAGGCGACACTGAAGCTTTCTTT.